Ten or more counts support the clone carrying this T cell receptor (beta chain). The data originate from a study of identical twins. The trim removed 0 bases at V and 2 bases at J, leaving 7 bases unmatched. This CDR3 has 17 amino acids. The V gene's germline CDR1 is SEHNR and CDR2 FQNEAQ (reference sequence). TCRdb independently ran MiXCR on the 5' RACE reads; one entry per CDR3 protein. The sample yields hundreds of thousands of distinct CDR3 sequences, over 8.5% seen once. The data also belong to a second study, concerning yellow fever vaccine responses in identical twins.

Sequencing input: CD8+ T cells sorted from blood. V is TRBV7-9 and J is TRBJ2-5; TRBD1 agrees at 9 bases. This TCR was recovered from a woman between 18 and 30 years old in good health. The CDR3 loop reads CASSLAFGTGQQETQYF. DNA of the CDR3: TGTGCCAGCAGCTTAGCGTTTGGGACAGGGCAACAAGAGACCCAGTACTTC.